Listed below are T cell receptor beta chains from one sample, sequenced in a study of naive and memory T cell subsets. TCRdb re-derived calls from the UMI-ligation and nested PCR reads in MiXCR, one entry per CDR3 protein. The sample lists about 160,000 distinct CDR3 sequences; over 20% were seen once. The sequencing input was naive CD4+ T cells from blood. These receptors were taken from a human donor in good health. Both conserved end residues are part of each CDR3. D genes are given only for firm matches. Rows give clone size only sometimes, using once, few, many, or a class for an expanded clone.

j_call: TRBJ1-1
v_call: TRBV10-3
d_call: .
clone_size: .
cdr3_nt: TGTGCCATCAGTGAGTTATACCATAGGACTGAAGCTTTCTTT
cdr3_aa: CAISELYHRTEAFF

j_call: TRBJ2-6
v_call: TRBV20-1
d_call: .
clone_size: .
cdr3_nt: TGCAGTGCCAGACAGAGTGGCTCTGGGGCCAACGTCCTGACTTTC
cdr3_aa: CSARQSGSGANVLTF

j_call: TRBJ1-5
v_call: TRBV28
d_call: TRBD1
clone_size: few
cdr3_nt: TGTGCCAGCAGTCATATGGGGGAGGGGGCGCGAGGGCAGCCCCAGCATTTT
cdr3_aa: CASSHMGEGARGQPQHF

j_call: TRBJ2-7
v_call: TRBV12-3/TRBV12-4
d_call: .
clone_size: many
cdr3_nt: TGTGCCAGCTCGGACAGATACGAGCAGTACTTC
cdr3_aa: CASSDRYEQYF

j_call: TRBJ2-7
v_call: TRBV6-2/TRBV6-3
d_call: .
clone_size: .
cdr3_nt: TGTGCCAGCAGTTACTCCAGCGCGAGCTCCTACGAGCAGTACTTC
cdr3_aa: CASSYSSASSYEQYF

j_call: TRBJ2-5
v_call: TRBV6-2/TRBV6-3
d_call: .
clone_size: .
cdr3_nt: TGTGCCACCACGGGGAGACAAGAGACCCAGTACTTC
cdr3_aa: CATTGRQETQYF

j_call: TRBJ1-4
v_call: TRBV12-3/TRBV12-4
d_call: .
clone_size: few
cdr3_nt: TGTGCCAGCCAACCCGGGACCGCCTTGGGGTTTAGGAGTGAAAAACTGTTTTTT
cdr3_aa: CASQPGTALGFRSEKLFF

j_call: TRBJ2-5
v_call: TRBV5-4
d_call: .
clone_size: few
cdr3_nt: TGTGCCAGCAGCTTGGCTGGCAGGGGATCCCAAGAGACCCAGTACTTC
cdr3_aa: CASSLAGRGSQETQYF

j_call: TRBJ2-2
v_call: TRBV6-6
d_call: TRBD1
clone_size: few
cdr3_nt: TGTGCCAGCAGTGTCCGGGACAGTAACACCGGGGAGCTGTTTTTT
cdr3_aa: CASSVRDSNTGELFF

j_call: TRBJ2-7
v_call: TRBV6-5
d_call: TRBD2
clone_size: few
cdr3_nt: TGTGCCAGCAGTTACATAGCGGGAGCCTACGAGCAGTACTTC
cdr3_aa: CASSYIAGAYEQYF

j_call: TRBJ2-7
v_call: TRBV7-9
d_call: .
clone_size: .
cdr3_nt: TGTGCCAGCAGTCGACTAGGGCTTGGTTGGCAGTACTTC
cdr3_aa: CASSRLGLGWQYF

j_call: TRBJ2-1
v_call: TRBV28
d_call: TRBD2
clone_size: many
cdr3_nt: TGTGCCAGCAGCCCCGGACTAGCGGGAGTAGGTGAGCAGTTCTTC
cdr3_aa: CASSPGLAGVGEQFF

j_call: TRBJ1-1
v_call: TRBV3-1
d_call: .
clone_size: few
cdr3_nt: TGTGCCAGCAGCCTACACGGCAGGGCGAACACTGAAGCTTTCTTT
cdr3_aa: CASSLHGRANTEAFF

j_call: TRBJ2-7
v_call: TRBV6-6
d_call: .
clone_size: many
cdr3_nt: TGTGCCAGCAGTCAGTCGGGACGGCGGTACGAGCAGTACTTC
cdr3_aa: CASSQSGRRYEQYF

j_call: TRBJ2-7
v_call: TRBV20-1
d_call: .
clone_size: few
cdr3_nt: TGCAGTGCTAGCAGGGGACAATACGAGCAGTACTTC
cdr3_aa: CSASRGQYEQYF

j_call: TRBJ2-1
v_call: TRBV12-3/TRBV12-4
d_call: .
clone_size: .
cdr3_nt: TGTGCCAGCAGCCCGGGCACAGAGATTTACAATGAGCAGTTCTTC
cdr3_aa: CASSPGTEIYNEQFF

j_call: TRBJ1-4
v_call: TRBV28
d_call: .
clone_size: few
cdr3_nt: TGTGCCAGCAGTTTTGCAGGGGTTAATGAAAAACTGTTTTTT
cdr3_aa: CASSFAGVNEKLFF

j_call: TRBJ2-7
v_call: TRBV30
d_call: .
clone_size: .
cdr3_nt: TGTGCCTGGAGTGCCCTTCTCGCGGGGCCCTACGAGCAGTACTTC
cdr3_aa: CAWSALLAGPYEQYF